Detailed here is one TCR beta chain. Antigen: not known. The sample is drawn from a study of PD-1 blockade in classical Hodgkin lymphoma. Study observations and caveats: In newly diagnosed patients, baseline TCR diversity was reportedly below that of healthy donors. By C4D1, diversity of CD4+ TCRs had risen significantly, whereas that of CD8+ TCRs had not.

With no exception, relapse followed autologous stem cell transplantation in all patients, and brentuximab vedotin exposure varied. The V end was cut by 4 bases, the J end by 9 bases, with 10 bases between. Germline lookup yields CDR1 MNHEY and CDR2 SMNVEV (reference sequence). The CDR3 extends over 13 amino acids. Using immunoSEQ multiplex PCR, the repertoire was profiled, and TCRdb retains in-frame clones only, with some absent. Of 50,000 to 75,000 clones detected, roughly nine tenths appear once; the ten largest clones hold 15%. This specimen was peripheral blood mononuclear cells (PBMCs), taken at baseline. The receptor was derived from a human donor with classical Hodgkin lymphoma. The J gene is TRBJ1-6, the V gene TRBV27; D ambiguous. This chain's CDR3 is CASSSFDSSPLHF. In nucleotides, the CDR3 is TGTGCCAGCAGTTCTTTCGATAGTTCACCCCTCCACTTT.